This T cell receptor beta chain derives from a study of blood T cell repertoires in COVID-19. As processed by the authors: Nucleated cell number was recorded as an estimate derived from reference gene primer amplification. The protocol was immunoSEQ multiplex PCR, while the TCRdb copy is restricted to in-frame clones and leaves out a portion. V and J calls and clone size are copied from that table; D and trimming were computed from the DNA. Of 250,000 to 350,000 clones in the sample, more than 90% were seen once. Of note for this clone: Other nucleotide sequences from this sample produce the same CDR3.

The CDR3 length is 15 residues. The J segment lost 4 bases and the V segment lost 1 base, leaving 2 bases of the junction unmatched. CDR1 is SEHNR and CDR2 is FQNEAQ in the germline V gene (reference sequence). Sequencing was performed on PBMCs or T cells enriched from blood (not recorded which). The chain employs TRBV7-9 and TRBJ2-1; 9 bases map to TRBD2. This TCR was sampled from a man between 60 and 75 years old who had recovered from COVID-19. CDR3 amino acids: CASSLVTSGYNEQFF. The CDR3 DNA reads TGTGCCAGCAGCTTAGTTACTAGCGGGTACAATGAGCAGTTCTTC.